These 31 T cell receptor beta chains were all obtained from the same sample, sequenced in a study of cytomegalovirus exposure and HLA in healthy donors (TCRdb year 2017). The library was generated by the immunoSEQ multiplex PCR assay. A mixture of 60 forward primers for TCR Vbeta segments and 13 reverse primers for TCR Jbeta segments was used in the multiplex PCR. TCRdb stores this immuneACCESS table with in-frame sequences only. Part of the clones is absent; in the studies checked, under half of the shortfall reflects unresolved V genes, and no reason is known for the rest. This sample lists 100,000 to 150,000 clones; 73% were detected once. About 4.5% of the sample is taken by the ten largest. Sequencing input: PBMCs. These receptors all come from a man in his 60s in good health and CMV-seropositive.

The genes are TRBV9 and TRBJ1-2; D unclear. The CDR3 loop spans 16 amino acids. Trimming removed 4 bases at V and 2 bases at J, with 18 bases between. Germline values: CDR1 SGDLS, CDR2 YYNGEE. The CDR3 sequence: CASSPLRDIWNYGYTF. The DNA of the CDR3 is TGTGCCAGCAGCCCCCTTCGTGACATTTGGAACTATGGCTACACCTTC. Variable domain in full (rest from reference TRBV9 and TRBJ1-2): DSGVTQTPKHLITATGQRVTLRCSPRSGDLSVYWYQQSLDQGLQFLIQYYNGEERAKGNILERFSAQQFPDLHSELNLSSLELGDSALYFCASSPLRDIWNYGYTFGSGTRLTVV.

The rearrangement joins TRBV5-5 to TRBJ2-7; D may be TRBD1 (5 bases). The V end was cut by 4 bases, the J end by 6 bases, with 32 bases between. The CDR3 extends over 19 amino acids. Germline CDR1 is SGHKS and CDR2 is YYEKEE (reference sequence). CDR3 bases: TGTGCCAGCAGCCCCGGGCCAGGGCAAGGGCAAAAAGGAGACCTCGAGCAGTACTTC. Translated: CASSPGPGQGQKGDLEQYF.

This clone was seen a few times. The V call is TRBV2, the J call TRBJ1-1; D may be TRBD1 (6 bases). The CDR3 covers 14 residues. Looked up from germline, CDR1 is SNHLY and CDR2 is FYNNEI. Trimming removed 5 bases at V and 6 bases at J, with 16 bases between. CDR3 DNA sequence: TGTGCCAGCAGTACGCCCACAGGGTCCGCTGAAGCTTTCTTT. Translating gives CASSTPTGSAEAFF.

The rearrangement links TRBV7-8 to TRBJ2-1; 10 nucleotides agree with TRBD1. Trimming removed 5 bases from V and 7 bases from J; junction bases left unmatched: 14. Germline V CDR1 and CDR2: SGHVS, FQNEAQ. The CDR3 runs to 17 residues. The CDR3 nucleotides read TGTGCCAGCAGCCCCCGCGGTGGGACAGGGGCTCGTAATGAGCAGTTCTTC. This gives the protein CASSPRGGTGARNEQFF.

The chain is built from TRBV28 and TRBJ2-2; D is possibly TRBD2 (6 bases). The V gene lost 5 bases and the J gene lost 0 bases, with 10 bases spanning the gap. The germline CDR1 and CDR2 sequences are MDHEN and SYDVKM. CDR3 length: 15 residues. The CDR3 region is CASSMGLANTGELFF. Here the CDR3 DNA reads TGTGCCAGCAGTATGGGACTCGCGAACACCGGGGAGCTGTTTTTT.

This chain uses TRBV5-1 with TRBJ2-1; D perhaps matches TRBD1 (7 bases). The germline V and J ends were trimmed by 4 bases and 7 bases, with 21 bases remaining between them. CDR3 size: 16 residues. Germline lookup yields CDR1 SGHRS and CDR2 YFSETQ. This CDR3 reads CASSPREGGGGNEQFF. Here the CDR3 DNA reads TGCGCCAGCAGCCCCCGGGAAGGAGGGGGCGGGAATGAGCAGTTCTTC.

The chain carries TRBV7-9 and TRBJ2-1; 7 bases are a match to TRBD1. Germline loops: CDR1 SEHNR, CDR2 FQNEAQ (reference sequence). This CDR3 region has 15 residues. V shed 5 bases, J shed 8 bases, and the junction held 12 bases outside the gene matches. CDR3 loop: CASSPRSTGVYEQFF. Written as DNA, the CDR3 is TGTGCCAGCAGCCCGAGAAGCACAGGGGTCTATGAGCAGTTCTTC.

This sequence joins TRBV4-1 and TRBJ1-2; D is unresolved. The length of the CDR3 is 13 residues. Germline CDR1 reads MGHRA; CDR2 reads YSYEKL. V shed 3 bases and J shed 8 bases, with 13 bases lying between them. The CDR3 coding sequence is TGCGCCAGCAGCCACCCTCGGTCTAGGGGCTACACCTTC. Protein: CASSHPRSRGYTF.

V is TRBV10-1 and J is TRBJ1-2; 9 bases map to TRBD1. The trim removed 7 bases at V and 7 bases at J, leaving 7 bases unmatched. There are 13 residues in the CDR3. Germline CDR1 WNHNN, CDR2 SYGVQD (reference sequence). CDR3 amino acids: CASNQQGAGGYTF. In DNA, the CDR3 is TGCGCCAGCAACCAACAGGGGGCGGGTGGCTACACCTTC.

The chain recombines TRBV20-1 with TRBJ1-4; TRBD1 matches 8 bases. J lost 13 bases, V lost 3 bases, and 4 bases had no gene match. Germline V gives CDR1 DFQATT, CDR2 SNEGSKA (reference sequence). This CDR3 has 11 amino acids. This CDR3 is CSASGQGVLFF. The CDR3 region has the DNA TGCAGTGCTAGTGGACAGGGAGTACTGTTTTTT.

The rearrangement uses TRBV5-1 and TRBJ1-5, with 7 positions matching TRBD1. The CDR3 consists of 16 residues. V gave up 2 bases and J gave up 0 bases; unmatched junction bases: 5. From germline, CDR1 is SGHRS and CDR2 YFSETQ. CDR3 loop: CASSFGSGGSNQPQHF. In DNA, the CDR3 is TGCGCCAGCAGCTTCGGGTCAGGGGGTAGCAATCAGCCCCAGCATTTT.

This clone was counted a single time. The chain combines TRBV6-5 with TRBJ2-5; TRBD2 aligns across 10 bases. CDR3 length: 15 residues. The V segment lost 0 bases and the J segment 4 bases; nucleotides outside the gene matches: 2. The germline V gene has CDR1 MNHEY and CDR2 SVGAGI. The CDR3 coding sequence is TGTGCCAGCAGTTACTCCCCTAGCGGGGGAGAGACCCAGTACTTC. Its protein product is CASSYSPSGGETQYF.

This clone was seen once. J is TRBJ2-3 and V is TRBV7-2; no clear D gene. This CDR3 is built from 14 residues. Trimming removed 2 bases from V and 0 bases from J, with 6 bases in between. CDR1 is SGHTA and CDR2 is FQGNSA in the germline V gene. The CDR3 bases are TGTGCCAGCAGCTTACGCGTAAGCACAGATACGCAGTATTTT. It yields the protein CASSLRVSTDTQYF.

This clone has a single count. The J gene is TRBJ1-1, the V gene TRBV7-3; D call uncertain. The length of the CDR3 is 13 residues. Germline values: CDR1 SGHTA, CDR2 FQGTGA. The ends were cut back, 4 bases at V and 0 bases at J, with 6 bases in the middle. The CDR3 DNA reads TGTGCCAGCAGCTGGGCTATGAACACTGAAGCTTTCTTT. It specifies CASSWAMNTEAFF.

The chain combines TRBV29-1 with TRBJ1-2; no reliable D call. The CDR3 covers 12 residues. V lost 3 bases to trimming and J lost 8 bases, with 13 bases between them. Looked up from germline, CDR1 is SQVTM and CDR2 is ANQGSEA. The CDR3 spells CSVETYEGGYTF. As DNA, the CDR3 is TGCAGCGTTGAGACCTATGAGGGAGGCTACACCTTC.

The chain carries TRBV18 and TRBJ1-1; weak D call: TRBD1 (6 bases). The germline CDR1 and CDR2 sequences are KGHSH and LQKENI. This CDR3 is built from 13 residues. V dropped 6 bases and J dropped 11 bases, with 19 bases sitting between them. CDR3 sequence (DNA): TGTGCCAGCTCTCCAACACAGGGTGTTGAGGCTTTCTTT. This gives the protein CASSPTQGVEAFF.

The chain uses TRBV7-8 and TRBJ2-7, with 7 bases identical to TRBD1. The J segment lost 0 bases and the V segment lost 1 base, leaving 3 bases of the junction unmatched. This CDR3 comprises 15 residues. The germline V gene has CDR1 SGHVS and CDR2 FQNEAQ. The CDR3 sequence is CASSLGGTDSYEQYF. The DNA for the CDR3 is TGTGCCAGCAGCTTAGGTGGGACAGACTCCTACGAGCAGTACTTC.

The rearrangement joins TRBV5-1 to TRBJ2-5, with 7 bases that match TRBD2. After removal of 4 bases from V and 1 base from J, the junction contained 7 bases not matched to a gene. CDR3 length: 15 residues. Germline loops: CDR1 SGHRS, CDR2 YFSETQ. The chain's CDR3 is CASSEIAGRQETQYF. CDR3 DNA: TGCGCCAGCAGCGAAATAGCGGGTCGCCAAGAGACCCAGTACTTC.

The rearrangement joins TRBV19 to TRBJ1-1, with 7 bases identical to TRBD1. V lost 11 bases, J lost 1 base, and 16 bases stayed unmatched. Germline V gives CDR1 LNHDA, CDR2 SQIVND (reference sequence). The CDR3 contains 16 residues. In DNA, the CDR3 is TGTGCCGAGACCGGGACAGTAAAAATTTCGAACACTGAAGCTTTCTTT. Protein: CAETGTVKISNTEAFF.

V gene TRBV19 combines with J gene TRBJ1-3; 8 positions agree with TRBD1. This CDR3 comprises 17 residues. Germline V gene data show CDR1 as LNHDA and CDR2 as SQIVND (reference sequence). J gave up 0 bases and V 5 bases, and 9 bases lay outside the gene matches. CDR3: CASSVGTGPSSGNTIYF. The CDR3 DNA follows: TGTGCCAGTAGTGTCGGGACAGGTCCAAGCTCTGGAAACACCATATATTTT.

The V and J genes are TRBV4-1 and TRBJ1-2; maybe TRBD1 (6 bases). The CDR3 is made up of 15 amino acids. V lost 5 bases and J lost 4, with 17 bases in between. Germline CDR1 MGHRA, CDR2 YSYEKL. The CDR3 DNA reads as TGCGCCAGCAGCGGTCCTGGACAGACGATCTATGGCTACACCTTC. Translated, it gives CASSGPGQTIYGYTF.

The gene calls are TRBV10-3 and TRBJ1-3; a weak D match, TRBD1 (6 bases). The CDR3 is made up of 14 amino acids. V was trimmed by 8 bases and J by 0 bases, leaving 11 bases between them. Germline loops: CDR1 ENHRY, CDR2 SYGVKD. The CDR3 nucleotides are TGTGCCATCCGCAGGGGCCTCTCTGGAAACACCATATATTTT. Its protein is CAIRRGLSGNTIYF.

The chain joins TRBV5-1 to TRBJ1-2; D perhaps matches TRBD1 (5 bases). The CDR3 extends over 13 amino acids. Germline assignment: CDR1 SGHRS and CDR2 YFSETQ. Trimming took off 7 bases at V and 4 bases at J, with 14 bases between the two ends. The CDR3 region is CASSSGEGYGYTF. For the CDR3, the DNA is TGCGCCAGCTCTTCGGGGGAAGGCTATGGCTACACCTTC.

The genes are TRBV29-1 and TRBJ2-3; perhaps TRBD1 as D (6 bases). The CDR3 totals 12 residues. Germline values: CDR1 SQVTM, CDR2 ANQGSEA. Trimming stripped 4 bases from V and 4 bases from J, with 9 bases between. The CDR3 protein is CSVAQGPDTQYF. The DNA of the CDR3 is TGCAGCGTTGCTCAGGGGCCAGATACGCAGTATTTT.

V is TRBV19 and J is TRBJ2-7; 7 bases are a match to TRBD1. Unmatched junction bases numbered 7, after V lost 8 bases and J lost 3 bases. Germline CDR1 reads LNHDA; CDR2 reads SQIVND (reference sequence). There are 13 residues in the CDR3. In nucleotides, the CDR3 is TGTGCCAGTCGGCAGGGACAGTACTACGAGCAGTACTTC. Translation gives CASRQGQYYEQYF.

This clone has only one observation. The chain employs TRBV30 and TRBJ1-2; D is ambiguous. The germline V and J ends were trimmed by 8 bases and 1 base, with 20 bases remaining between them. This CDR3 has 15 amino acids. Per the germline V gene, CDR1 is GTSNPN and CDR2 is SVGIG (reference sequence). CDR3 DNA: TGTGCCGCAACCTACGGTCGGAGGGTTAACTATGGCTACACCTTC. It codes for CAATYGRRVNYGYTF.

V and J are TRBV13 and TRBJ2-3, with 8 nucleotides matching TRBD2. From germline, CDR1 is PRHDT and CDR2 FYEKMQ (reference sequence). This CDR3 spans 16 amino acids. V dropped 4 bases and J dropped 2; count of bases not matched to a gene: 8. CDR3 bases: TGTGCCAGCAGCTCCGGGGGGGGAGCTTTCACAGATACGCAGTATTTT. It codes for CASSSGGGAFTDTQYF.

The chain links TRBV29-1 to TRBJ2-1; perhaps TRBD1 as D (5 bases). CDR3 length: 14 amino acids. Trimming took 5 bases from V and 10 from J, leaving 21 bases between them. Germline V gives CDR1 SQVTM, CDR2 ANQGSEA. CDR3 in amino acids: CSVRLRGPKWEQFF. CDR3 in DNA: TGCAGCGTTAGGCTAAGGGGCCCAAAGTGGGAGCAGTTCTTC.

The gene calls are TRBV30 and TRBJ2-3; 7 bases agree with TRBD1. The CDR3 loop spans 14 amino acids. Germline assignment: CDR1 GTSNPN and CDR2 SVGIG (reference sequence). The V segment lost 2 bases and the J segment 2 bases; nucleotides outside the gene matches: 4. The CDR3 sequence: CAWSLGTDTDTQYF. The CDR3 DNA reads as TGTGCCTGGAGTCTCGGGACAGACACAGATACGCAGTATTTT.

The rearrangement uses TRBV11-2 and TRBJ2-5; 8 nucleotides align to TRBD2. CDR1 is SGHAT, CDR2 FQNNGV, per germline. CDR3 length equals 16 residues. V shed 2 bases, J shed 3 bases, and the junction held 8 bases outside the gene matches. The CDR3 sequence: CASSLLAGGMEETQYF. The CDR3, as DNA: TGTGCCAGCAGCTTACTCGCGGGGGGCATGGAAGAGACCCAGTACTTC. Full variable domain (outside the CDR3, taken from reference TRBV11-2 and TRBJ2-5): EAGVAQSPRYKIIEKRQSVAFWCNPISGHATLYWYQQILGQGPKLLIQFQNNGVVDDSQLPKDRFSAERLKGVDSTLKIQPAKLEDSAVYLCASSLLAGGMEETQYFGPGTRLLVL.

The V gene is TRBV28, the J gene TRBJ1-1; D possibly corresponds to TRBD1 (6 bases). The CDR3 has 15 residues. Trimming pared 8 bases from V and 1 base from J, leaving 17 bases between. Germline CDR1 reads MDHEN; CDR2 reads SYDVKM. The CDR3 is CASLRRGRGNTEAFF. The CDR3 DNA is TGTGCCAGCCTTCGGAGGGGGAGGGGGAACACTGAAGCTTTCTTT.